The 27 T cell receptor beta chains below all came from one sample that was sequenced in a study of cytomegalovirus exposure and HLA in healthy donors. PCR involved 60 Vbeta and 13 Jbeta primers. Generated by immunoSEQ multiplex PCR, the TCRdb table keeps only in-frame clones and is missing some. The profile shows around 220,000 clones, 60% to 85% of them singletons. Material for sequencing was PBMCs. The receptors come from a man aged 35 to 55 in good health and CMV-seronegative.

This chain links TRBV10-3 with TRBJ1-1, with 8 nucleotides matching TRBD1. Trimming at V came to 8 bases and at J to 0 bases, leaving 8 bases not matched to a gene. The CDR3 consists of 15 residues. Germline V gives CDR1 ENHRY, CDR2 SYGVKD. The CDR3 loop is CAIGAGTGLNTEAFF. DNA for the CDR3: TGTGCCATCGGGGCCGGGACAGGATTGAACACTGAAGCTTTCTTT.

This clone was seen only a few times. This sequence joins TRBV9 and TRBJ2-7; weak D call: TRBD2 (7 bases). Trimming cost V 1 base and J 5 bases, with 13 bases left between them. Germline V gene data show CDR1 as SGDLS and CDR2 as YYNGEE. This CDR3 is built from 14 residues. The CDR3 DNA is TGTGCCAGCAGCGTACGGGGGGCTGGAGACGAGCAGTACTTC. Its translation: CASSVRGAGDEQYF.

CDR3 DNA: TGTGCCAGCTCACCACCGGGCAGGGACGAGCAGTACTTC. It translates to CASSPPGRDEQYF. J is TRBJ2-7 and V is TRBV18; D might be TRBD1 (5 bases). V lost 0 bases and J 5 bases, leaving 8 bases between the germline ends. CDR1 and CDR2 (germline): KGHSH, LQKENI. The length of the CDR3 is 13 residues.

The chain carries TRBV7-3 and TRBJ2-1; TRBD2 agrees at 8 bases. The germline gives CDR1 SGHTA, CDR2 FQGTGA. Germline trimming cut 3 bases from V and 0 bases from J; bases unmatched to any gene: 10. The CDR3 is 18 residues long. CDR3: CASSFLAGKISSYNEQFF. CDR3 bases: TGTGCCAGCAGCTTCCTAGCGGGTAAAATTAGCTCCTACAATGAGCAGTTCTTC.

This clone was picked up one time. The genes are TRBV4-1 and TRBJ2-5; 11 bases are a match to TRBD2. This CDR3 is 17 amino acids long. Germline V gene sequence: CDR1 MGHRA, CDR2 YSYEKL. The J segment lost 2 bases and the V segment lost 0 bases, leaving 5 bases of the junction unmatched. CDR3 loop: CASSQDATSGIQETQYF. For the CDR3, the DNA is TGCGCCAGCAGCCAAGACGCGACTAGCGGGATTCAAGAGACCCAGTACTTC.

The V gene is TRBV7-2, the J gene TRBJ2-3; D possibly corresponds to TRBD1 (5 bases). Germline V gene sequence: CDR1 SGHTA, CDR2 FQGNSA. V lost 2 bases and J 2 bases, leaving 8 bases between the germline ends. The CDR3 totals 14 residues. The CDR3 is CASSLSGPTDTQYF. The CDR3 DNA is TGTGCCAGCAGCTTATCAGGGCCCACAGATACGCAGTATTTT.

The chain joins TRBV19 to TRBJ1-1; 7 positions match TRBD1. Germline V gene data show CDR1 as LNHDA and CDR2 as SQIVND (reference sequence). Trimming cost V 7 bases and J 0 bases; bases outside gene matches: 8. The CDR3 loop spans 15 amino acids. The CDR3 DNA reads as TGTGCCAGTACATACGGGACAGCCGTGAACACTGAAGCTTTCTTT. This codes for CASTYGTAVNTEAFF.

The V and J genes are TRBV7-3 and TRBJ2-5; 9 bases match TRBD1. This CDR3 has 14 residues. Germline values: CDR1 SGHTA, CDR2 FQGTGA. J gave up 4 bases and V 4 bases, and 4 bases lay outside the gene matches. The CDR3 nucleotides read TGTGCCAGCAGCTCCGGGACAGGGAGAGAGACCCAGTACTTC. Protein: CASSSGTGRETQYF.

The chain recombines TRBV4-3 with TRBJ1-5; perhaps TRBD1 as D (5 bases). V lost 0 bases and J lost 3, with 18 bases in between. Germline values: CDR1 LGHNA, CDR2 YSLEER. The CDR3 has 18 residues. The CDR3 sequence is CASSQDIPMRGTNQPQHF. The CDR3 nucleotides read TGCGCCAGCAGCCAAGATATTCCCATGCGGGGGACCAATCAGCCCCAGCATTTT.

This clone was seen a handful of times. The V call is TRBV7-3, the J call TRBJ2-5, with TRBD2 identical over 7 bases. Germline assignment: CDR1 SGHTA and CDR2 FQGTGA. The CDR3 is 14 residues long. V lost 4 bases, J lost 4 bases, and 6 bases stayed unmatched. The CDR3 nucleotides are TGTGCCAGCAGCTCGGGCTGGGGGGGAGAGACCCAGTACTTC. Encoded protein: CASSSGWGGETQYF. The full variable domain, in which reference TRBV7-3 and TRBJ2-5 provide the parts outside the CDR3, is GAGVSQTPSNKVTEKGKYVELRCDPISGHTALYWYRQSLGQGPEFLIYFQGTGAADDSGLPNDRFFAVRPEGSVSTLKIQRTERGDSAVYLCASSSGWGGETQYFGPGTRLLVL.

The rearrangement joins TRBV5-5 to TRBJ1-2; D may be TRBD1 (6 bases). Germline V gene lookup returns CDR1 SGHKS and CDR2 YYEKEE (reference sequence). The ends were cut back, 0 bases at V and 3 bases at J, with 9 bases in the middle. CDR3 length: 14 residues. The CDR3 nucleotides are TGTGCCAGCAGCTTGGGGCAGGGGCACTATGGCTACACCTTC. Translation gives CASSLGQGHYGYTF.

CDR3: CATREGALNTEAFF. DNA of the CDR3: TGTGCCACCCGGGAGGGGGCCTTGAACACTGAAGCTTTCTTT. This chain links TRBV10-3 with TRBJ1-1; 7 nucleotides line up with TRBD1. The ends lost 10 bases at V and 0 bases at J; junction bases unmatched: 8. This CDR3 region has 14 residues. Germline V gene data show CDR1 as ENHRY and CDR2 as SYGVKD.

CDR3 amino acids: CASSQDRGFGNTIYF. CDR3 in DNA: TGTGCCAGCAGCCAGGACAGGGGGTTTGGAAACACCATATATTTT. The rearrangement joins TRBV5-4 to TRBJ1-3, with TRBD1 identical over 10 bases. Germline V gene sequence: CDR1 SGHNT, CDR2 YYREEE (reference sequence). CDR3 length: 15 amino acids. With V trimmed by 4 bases and J by 3 bases, 4 bases remained unmatched.

The V gene is TRBV2, the J gene TRBJ1-6; 7 nucleotides align to TRBD1. The CDR3 spans 14 residues. Germline-derived CDR1 and CDR2 are SNHLY and FYNNEI. The V segment lost 3 bases and the J segment 6 bases; nucleotides outside the gene matches: 2. The CDR3, as DNA: TGTGCCAGCAGTGACGGGACAGTTAATTCACCCCTCCACTTT. This translates into CASSDGTVNSPLHF.

The rearrangement joins TRBV28 to TRBJ1-1; 7 bases are a match to TRBD1. The CDR3 consists of 18 residues. Trimming at V came to 10 bases and at J to 10 bases, leaving 30 bases not matched to a gene. Germline loops: CDR1 MDHEN, CDR2 SYDVKM. This CDR3 reads CATLTHPGRGQSNPGAFF. CDR3 bases: TGTGCCACCCTTACCCATCCTGGAAGGGGACAGTCAAACCCGGGAGCTTTCTTT. The whole variable domain, remainder taken from reference TRBV28 and TRBJ1-1, is DVKVTQSSRYLVKRTGEKVFLECVQDMDHENMFWYRQDPGLGLRLIYFSYDVKMKEKGDIPEGYSVSREKKERFSLILESASTNQTSMYLCATLTHPGRGQSNPGAFFGQGTRLTVV.

V gene TRBV18 combines with J gene TRBJ2-7, with D possibly matching TRBD1 (6 bases). The germline CDR1 and CDR2 sequences are KGHSH and LQKENI. The V gene lost 1 base and the J gene lost 0 bases, with 13 bases spanning the gap. The CDR3 extends over 16 amino acids. CDR3 bases: TGTGCCAGCTCACCACTCGGGACAAAATTCTCCTACGAGCAGTACTTC. Translated, it gives CASSPLGTKFSYEQYF.

The genes are TRBV2 and TRBJ2-1; the D gene is possibly TRBD2 (6 bases). This CDR3 has 17 amino acids. Germline V gives CDR1 SNHLY, CDR2 FYNNEI. Trimming shortened V by 1 base and J by 0 bases, and 13 bases separated the two germline ends. CDR3 nucleotides: TGTGCCAGCAGTGAAGTAACTAGCTGGGGCTCCTACAATGAGCAGTTCTTC. Translation gives CASSEVTSWGSYNEQFF.

The gene calls are TRBV9 and TRBJ2-1; 9 positions match TRBD2. CDR3 size: 12 residues. V was clipped by 2 bases and J by 12 bases; unmatched bases: 3. Germline V gene data show CDR1 as SGDLS and CDR2 as YYNGEE. The CDR3 region is CASSVTSGRQFF. CDR3 coding DNA: TGTGCCAGCAGCGTGACTAGCGGAAGGCAGTTCTTC.

The chain uses TRBV7-2 and TRBJ2-6, with D tentatively TRBD1 (6 bases). The ends were cut back, 6 bases at V and 4 bases at J, with 16 bases in the middle. This CDR3 has 16 residues. Germline V CDR1 and CDR2: SGHTA, FQGNSA. CDR3 protein: CASRLTPGVGANVLTF. For the CDR3, the DNA is TGTGCCAGCAGACTCACCCCAGGGGTCGGGGCCAACGTCCTGACTTTC. Combining the CDR3 with reference TRBV7-2 and TRBJ2-6 gives the whole variable domain GAGVSQSPSNKVTEKGKDVELRCDPISGHTALYWYRQSLGQGLEFLIYFQGNSAPDKSGLPSDRFSAERTGGSVSTLTIQRTQQEDSAVYLCASRLTPGVGANVLTFGAGSRLTVL.

The J gene is TRBJ1-5, the V gene TRBV28, with 7 bases matching TRBD1. There are 14 residues in the CDR3. With V trimmed by 7 bases and J by 5 bases, 8 bases remained unmatched. Per germline, CDR1 MDHEN and CDR2 SYDVKM. The CDR3 DNA is TGTGCCAGCACCACCGGGACAGTCCATCAGCCCCAGCATTTT. This encodes CASTTGTVHQPQHF.

The V gene is TRBV2, the J gene TRBJ1-3; a weak D match, TRBD1 (6 bases). Germline assignment: CDR1 SNHLY and CDR2 FYNNEI. V gave up 6 bases and J gave up 0 bases, with 18 bases separating them. The CDR3 has 17 residues. This chain's CDR3 is CASSHQATGSSGNTIYF. The DNA for the CDR3 is TGTGCCAGCAGCCACCAGGCGACAGGCAGCTCTGGAAACACCATATATTTT.

The chain combines TRBV2 with TRBJ2-2, with 9 bases fitting TRBD1. Germline assignment: CDR1 SNHLY and CDR2 FYNNEI. J gave up 5 bases and V 8 bases, and 15 bases lay outside the gene matches. CDR3 length equals 17 residues. The CDR3 DNA reads TGTGCCAGCCGGACCGGGACAGGGAATTCAGGGACCGGGGAGCTGTTTTTT. Encoded protein: CASRTGTGNSGTGELFF.

This clone was found a few times. The chain links TRBV5-1 to TRBJ2-7, with TRBD2 as a possible D gene (6 bases). V lost 0 bases and J 5 bases, leaving 12 bases between the germline ends. CDR3 length equals 14 residues. In germline, CDR1 is SGHRS, CDR2 YFSETQ. The DNA of the CDR3 is TGCGCCAGCAGCTTGGTCCCGGGAGACCACGAGCAGTACTTC. It codes for CASSLVPGDHEQYF.

J is TRBJ1-1 and V is TRBV7-3; D not resolved. The V and J ends lost 4 bases and 1 base respectively, with 7 bases between them. The CDR3 totals 13 residues. Per germline, CDR1 SGHTA and CDR2 FQGTGA. CDR3 residues: CASSSTRNTEAFF. DNA of the CDR3: TGTGCCAGCAGCTCCACAAGGAACACTGAAGCTTTCTTT.

The chain combines TRBV19 with TRBJ2-7; 8 bases are a match to TRBD2. Trimming cost V 3 bases and J 2 bases; bases outside gene matches: 6. In germline, CDR1 is LNHDA, CDR2 SQIVND (reference sequence). The CDR3 runs to 15 residues. CDR3 sequence: CASSIQRESAYEQYF. The CDR3 DNA follows: TGTGCCAGTAGTATTCAGCGGGAGTCTGCCTACGAGCAGTACTTC.

The genes are TRBV2 and TRBJ1-5; TRBD1 matches at 7 bases. This CDR3 spans 15 amino acids. The germline gives CDR1 SNHLY, CDR2 FYNNEI. V shed 4 bases, J shed 3 bases, and the junction held 6 bases outside the gene matches. CDR3 coding DNA: TGTGCCAGCAGTGTGACAGGGTTAATCAATCAGCCCCAGCATTTT. Encoded protein: CASSVTGLINQPQHF.

The chain joins TRBV6-5 to TRBJ2-7, with D possibly being TRBD1 (6 bases). Trimming took 4 bases from V and 4 from J, leaving 14 bases between them. CDR1 is MNHEY, CDR2 SVGAGI, per germline. This CDR3 comprises 14 residues. The CDR3 DNA follows: TGTGCCAGCAGTTCCGGGACATCCAATTACGAGCAGTACTTC. This sequence encodes CASSSGTSNYEQYF.